A selection of T cell receptor beta chains follows, all from one sample in a study of blood T cell repertoires in COVID-19. TCRdb's copy holds only in-frame clones and misses some; the assay was immunoSEQ multiplex PCR. The data contain under 100,000 clones, about 82% of them seen just once; the ten biggest clones take up 15% to 20%. The sample consisted of peripheral blood. The receptors shown here come from an elderly man with active or convalescent COVID-19. Each CDR3 is given with its conserved first and last residue. Each record gives: V gene, clone size, J gene, D gene, CDR3 length, CDR3 DNA, CDR3 protein. D genes are given only for firm matches. Not all rows give a size; the values are once, few, many and, for expanded clones, a class.

V gene: TRBV11-2; clone size: NA; J gene: TRBJ2-2; D gene: TRBD1; CDR3 length: 16; CDR3 DNA: TGTGCCAGCAGCTTACTCGTGGACAGGGGCCCTGGGGAGCTGTTTTTT; CDR3 protein: CASSLLVDRGPGELFF
V gene: TRBV18; clone size: NA; J gene: TRBJ1-1; D gene: NA; CDR3 length: 11; CDR3 DNA: TGTGCCAGCACCACTGTGGGGGGAGCTTTCTTT; CDR3 protein: CASTTVGGAFF
V gene: TRBV29-1; clone size: NA; J gene: TRBJ1-4; D gene: NA; CDR3 length: 11; CDR3 DNA: TGCAGCTCCAGACAAGGAGAAAAACTGTTTTTT; CDR3 protein: CSSRQGEKLFF
V gene: TRBV5-1; clone size: few; J gene: TRBJ2-1; D gene: TRBD1; CDR3 length: 14; CDR3 DNA: TGCGCCAGCAGCCCGACAGGGGTTGAGGGTGAGCAGTTCTTC; CDR3 protein: CASSPTGVEGEQFF
V gene: TRBV4-2; clone size: NA; J gene: TRBJ1-4; D gene: NA; CDR3 length: 16; CDR3 DNA: TGTGCCAGCAGCCAAGGGCAATACAGGGTAAATGAAAAACTGTTTTTT; CDR3 protein: CASSQGQYRVNEKLFF
V gene: TRBV5-5; clone size: NA; J gene: TRBJ2-1; D gene: TRBD2; CDR3 length: 15; CDR3 DNA: TGTGCCAGCAGCCCCCGCGGGTGGACTAGCGATGAGCAGTTCTTC; CDR3 protein: CASSPRGWTSDEQFF
V gene: TRBV28; clone size: NA; J gene: TRBJ1-2; D gene: NA; CDR3 length: 13; CDR3 DNA: TGTGCCAGCAGTCCCCGAAGAGGAGATGGCTACACCTTC; CDR3 protein: CASSPRRGDGYTF
V gene: TRBV7-7; clone size: NA; J gene: TRBJ2-1; D gene: TRBD2; CDR3 length: 15; CDR3 DNA: TGTGCTAGCAGCTCCCTAGCGGGGGGGGACAATGAGCAGTTCTTC; CDR3 protein: CASSSLAGGDNEQFF
V gene: TRBV29-1; clone size: once; J gene: TRBJ1-2; D gene: TRBD1; CDR3 length: 12; CDR3 DNA: TGCAGCGTGCAGGGACAGGGCAAAGGCTACACCTTC; CDR3 protein: CSVQGQGKGYTF
V gene: TRBV5-1; clone size: NA; J gene: TRBJ1-4; D gene: TRBD1; CDR3 length: 15; CDR3 DNA: TGCGCCAGCAGCTATATAACAGGGGGTTATGAAAAACTGTTTTTT; CDR3 protein: CASSYITGGYEKLFF
V gene: TRBV28; clone size: NA; J gene: TRBJ2-5; D gene: TRBD2; CDR3 length: 17; CDR3 DNA: TGTGCCAGCAGTTCCAGACTAGCGGGGGGACCGAAAGAGACCCAGTACTTC; CDR3 protein: CASSSRLAGGPKETQYF
V gene: TRBV6-5; clone size: few; J gene: TRBJ2-4; D gene: NA; CDR3 length: 15; CDR3 DNA: TGTGCCAGCAGTTACTCTTTACTAGCCAAAAACATTCAGTACTTC; CDR3 protein: CASSYSLLAKNIQYF
V gene: TRBV2; clone size: NA; J gene: TRBJ1-4; D gene: NA; CDR3 length: 15; CDR3 DNA: TGTGCCAGCAGGGTTAGACAGACGACTAATGAAAAACTGTTTTTT; CDR3 protein: CASRVRQTTNEKLFF
V gene: TRBV3-1/TRBV3-2; clone size: NA; J gene: TRBJ1-2; D gene: NA; CDR3 length: 13; CDR3 DNA: TGTGCCAGCAGCCAAGGGACAGACTATGGCTACACCTTC; CDR3 protein: CASSQGTDYGYTF
V gene: TRBV7-2; clone size: NA; J gene: TRBJ2-1; D gene: TRBD1; CDR3 length: 15; CDR3 DNA: TGTGCCAGCAGCTTACACAGGGGAAGGGACAATGAGCAGTTCTTC; CDR3 protein: CASSLHRGRDNEQFF
V gene: TRBV4-2; clone size: NA; J gene: TRBJ1-4; D gene: NA; CDR3 length: 17; CDR3 DNA: TGTGCCAGCAGCCAAGATGCGGGGGCCGGGGGTAATGAAAAACTGTTTTTT; CDR3 protein: CASSQDAGAGGNEKLFF
V gene: TRBV6-2/TRBV6-3; clone size: NA; J gene: TRBJ1-1; D gene: NA; CDR3 length: 14; CDR3 DNA: TGTGCCAGCAGTGGAGCGGGGATTCGCGCTGAAGCTTTCTTT; CDR3 protein: CASSGAGIRAEAFF
V gene: TRBV29-1; clone size: NA; J gene: TRBJ1-2; D gene: NA; CDR3 length: 13; CDR3 DNA: TGCAGCGGGGGTGCGGTTTCCGACTATGGCTACACCTTC; CDR3 protein: CSGGAVSDYGYTF
V gene: TRBV7-3; clone size: NA; J gene: TRBJ2-2; D gene: TRBD2; CDR3 length: 15; CDR3 DNA: TGTGCCAGCAGCTTAGACGGGAGGGCGATCGGGGAGCTGTTTTTT; CDR3 protein: CASSLDGRAIGELFF
V gene: TRBV5-1; clone size: NA; J gene: TRBJ2-1; D gene: NA; CDR3 length: 14; CDR3 DNA: TGCGCCAGCAGCTTTGCGGATGCTGGAAATGAGCAGTTCTTC; CDR3 protein: CASSFADAGNEQFF
V gene: TRBV10-3; clone size: NA; J gene: TRBJ1-5; D gene: NA; CDR3 length: 18; CDR3 DNA: TGTGCCATCAGTGACGGAGGGGTGGGGGGAACTAGCAATCAGCCCCAGCATTTT; CDR3 protein: CAISDGGVGGTSNQPQHF
V gene: TRBV11-2; clone size: NA; J gene: TRBJ2-1; D gene: TRBD1; CDR3 length: 15; CDR3 DNA: TGTGCCAGCACGGCTTTCGGGACAGAGGACAATGAGCAGTTCTTC; CDR3 protein: CASTAFGTEDNEQFF
V gene: TRBV5-1; clone size: NA; J gene: TRBJ2-5; D gene: TRBD2; CDR3 length: 14; CDR3 DNA: TGCGCCAGCAGCCCGGGGGGAGGACGGGAGACCCAGTACTTC; CDR3 protein: CASSPGGGRETQYF
V gene: TRBV6-1; clone size: once; J gene: TRBJ2-3; D gene: NA; CDR3 length: 16; CDR3 DNA: TGTGCCAGCAGTGAAGCGTTCACACGAAGCACAGATACGCAGTATTTT; CDR3 protein: CASSEAFTRSTDTQYF
V gene: TRBV18; clone size: few; J gene: TRBJ1-1; D gene: TRBD1; CDR3 length: 13; CDR3 DNA: TGTGCCAGCTCAGGCACCGGGACAGTCGACGCTTTCTTT; CDR3 protein: CASSGTGTVDAFF
V gene: TRBV18; clone size: NA; J gene: TRBJ1-5; D gene: NA; CDR3 length: 14; CDR3 DNA: TGTGCCAGCTCACCATCAGGGCTGGGACAGCCCCAGCATTTT; CDR3 protein: CASSPSGLGQPQHF
V gene: TRBV7-3; clone size: NA; J gene: TRBJ1-2; D gene: NA; CDR3 length: 16; CDR3 DNA: TGTGCCAGCAGCTTAACGAGTGGGGAGGGGGACTATGGCTACACCTTC; CDR3 protein: CASSLTSGEGDYGYTF
V gene: TRBV2; clone size: NA; J gene: TRBJ2-2; D gene: NA; CDR3 length: 15; CDR3 DNA: TGTGCCAGCAGTGAGTTCAGGGTCGACACCGGGGAGCTGTTTTTT; CDR3 protein: CASSEFRVDTGELFF
V gene: TRBV6-5; clone size: NA; J gene: TRBJ1-5; D gene: NA; CDR3 length: 13; CDR3 DNA: TGTGCCAGCAGAGAGTTTAGCAATCAGCCCCAGCATTTT; CDR3 protein: CASREFSNQPQHF
V gene: TRBV6-5; clone size: NA; J gene: TRBJ2-5; D gene: NA; CDR3 length: 12; CDR3 DNA: TGTGCCAGCCGGGACAACCAAGAGACCCAGTACTTC; CDR3 protein: CASRDNQETQYF
V gene: TRBV5-5; clone size: NA; J gene: TRBJ1-6; D gene: TRBD1; CDR3 length: 16; CDR3 DNA: TGTGCCAGCAGCTTACAGGGGGACCCCTATAATTCACCCCTCCACTTT; CDR3 protein: CASSLQGDPYNSPLHF
V gene: TRBV6-5; clone size: NA; J gene: TRBJ1-1; D gene: NA; CDR3 length: 14; CDR3 DNA: TGTGCCAGCAGTTACAGGGGCTTGGACACTGAAGCTTTCTTT; CDR3 protein: CASSYRGLDTEAFF